Following are 6 T cell receptor beta chains from one sample sequenced in a study of blood T cell repertoires in COVID-19. Some clones are missing from TCRdb's copy, which holds only in-frame ones; the method was immunoSEQ multiplex PCR. The table records roughly 250,000 clones, more than 80% of them present only once. Sequencing was done on a sample of peripheral blood. The receptors come from a woman in her 40s with acute or convalescent COVID-19.

The chain recombines TRBV6-5 with TRBJ1-2; no clear D gene. The V end was cut by 6 bases, the J end by 1 base, with 12 bases between. The CDR3 is made up of 14 amino acids. CDR1 and CDR2 (germline): MNHEY, SVGAGI. The CDR3 loop is CASRPQRINYGYTF. The CDR3 DNA sequence: TGTGCCAGCAGACCTCAGAGGATTAACTATGGCTACACCTTC.

The chain carries TRBV5-6 and TRBJ1-5, with TRBD1 as a possible D gene (6 bases). CDR1 SGHDT and CDR2 YYEEEE come from the germline V gene. V lost 0 bases and J 7 bases, leaving 17 bases between the germline ends. This CDR3 region has 16 residues. CDR3 DNA sequence: TGTGCCAGCAGCTTGGCGGGGACACTTATACCGCAGCCCCAGCATTTT. This codes for CASSLAGTLIPQPQHF.

A single count supports this clone. This chain joins TRBV6-5 and TRBJ1-1; maybe TRBD1 (5 bases). Germline CDR1 and CDR2: MNHEY and SVGAGI. The CDR3 length is 15 residues. The germline V and J ends were trimmed by 6 bases and 1 base, with 15 bases remaining between them. CDR3 coding DNA: TGTGCCAGCAGCCTAAGGGGAAGGTCGAACACTGAAGCTTTCTTT. Its translation is CASSLRGRSNTEAFF.

The chain recombines TRBV2 with TRBJ2-2; 9 bases fit TRBD1. The CDR3 runs to 14 residues. Trimming at V came to 10 bases and at J to 0 bases, leaving 3 bases not matched to a gene. From germline, CDR1 is SNHLY and CDR2 FYNNEI. The CDR3 nucleotides read TGTGCCACACAGGGGGCGGCGAACACCGGGGAGCTGTTTTTT. Protein product: CATQGAANTGELFF.

On this clone itself: A read error may account for a junction end that differs from germline. The J gene is TRBJ2-6, the V gene TRBV18, with no clear D. The CDR3 has 16 amino acids. Germline CDR1 reads KGHSH; CDR2 reads LQKENI. CDR3 region: CASSPNSPSRANVLTF. CDR3 nucleotides: TGTGCCAGCTCACCGAACAGCCCCTCTAGGGCCAACGTCCTGACTTTC.

The gene calls are TRBV12-3 or TRBV12-4 and TRBJ1-1; perhaps TRBD1 as D (6 bases). V was trimmed by 8 bases and J by 1 base, leaving 11 bases between them. This CDR3 has 13 amino acids. DNA for the CDR3: TGTGCCAGCCGACGGACAGCGAACACTGAAGCTTTCTTT. Its protein product is CASRRTANTEAFF.